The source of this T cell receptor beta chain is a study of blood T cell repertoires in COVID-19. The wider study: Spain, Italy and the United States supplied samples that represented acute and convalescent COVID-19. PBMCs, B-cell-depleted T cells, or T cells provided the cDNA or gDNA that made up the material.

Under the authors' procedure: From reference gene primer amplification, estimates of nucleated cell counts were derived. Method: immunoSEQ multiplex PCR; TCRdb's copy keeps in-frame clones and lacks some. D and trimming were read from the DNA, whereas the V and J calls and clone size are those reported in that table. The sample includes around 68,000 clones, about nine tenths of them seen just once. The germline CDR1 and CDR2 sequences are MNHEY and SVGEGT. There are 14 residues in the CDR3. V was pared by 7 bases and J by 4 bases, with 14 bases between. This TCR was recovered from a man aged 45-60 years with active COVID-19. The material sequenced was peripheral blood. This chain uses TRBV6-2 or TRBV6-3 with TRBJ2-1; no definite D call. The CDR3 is CASNPSAAYNEQFF. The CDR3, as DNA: TGTGCCAGCAACCCGTCGGCGGCTTACAATGAGCAGTTCTTC.